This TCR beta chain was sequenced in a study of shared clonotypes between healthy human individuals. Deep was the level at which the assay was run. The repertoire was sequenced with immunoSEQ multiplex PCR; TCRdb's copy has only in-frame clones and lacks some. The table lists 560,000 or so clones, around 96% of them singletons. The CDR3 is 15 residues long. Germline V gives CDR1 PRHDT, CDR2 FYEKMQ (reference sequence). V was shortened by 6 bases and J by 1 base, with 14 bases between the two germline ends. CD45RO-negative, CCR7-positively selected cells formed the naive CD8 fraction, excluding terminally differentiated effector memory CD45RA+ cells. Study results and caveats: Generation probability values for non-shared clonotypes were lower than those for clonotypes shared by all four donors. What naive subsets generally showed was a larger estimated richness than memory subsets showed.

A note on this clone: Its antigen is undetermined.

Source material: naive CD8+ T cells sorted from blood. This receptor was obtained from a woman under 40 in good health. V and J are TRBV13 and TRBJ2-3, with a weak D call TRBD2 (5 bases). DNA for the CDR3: TGTGCCAGCAGGCCAAGGCTAGCAGGCACAGATACGCAGTATTTT. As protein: CASRPRLAGTDTQYF.